This T cell receptor beta chain comes out of a study of identical twins. Study results and caveats: The models systematically underestimated how much out-of-frame TCR alpha was shared in monozygotic twins. In drawing conclusions, the study used cross-sectional statistical analysis and did not follow the same donors. Part of the zero-insertion signal could reflect confounding by invariant MAIT and iNKT cells.

Looked up from germline, CDR1 is LNHDA and CDR2 is SQIVND (reference sequence). The CDR3 is made up of 13 amino acids. V was shortened by 5 bases and J by 5 bases, with 12 bases between the two germline ends. A remark on this clonotype: Its matching antigen is unknown.

Each CDR3 protein gets one entry after TCRdb re-called the 5' RACE reads with MiXCR. The repertoire has approximately 470,000 distinct CDR3 sequences, 13% to 15% of them found once; the top ten carry roughly 0.5%. The same data also went into a second study, on yellow fever vaccine responses in identical twins. That report notes: Twins' vaccine T cell response reportedly gave the appearance of partial convergence and partial personalization.

Sequencing input: CD4+ T cells sorted from blood. V usage is TRBV19 and J usage is TRBJ1-1; D is uncertain. This sequence was found in a woman aged 18-29 years in good health. The CDR3 protein is CASSPSSRTEAFF. CDR3 coding DNA: TGTGCCAGTAGTCCGAGCTCGAGGACTGAAGCTTTCTTT. The full variable domain, in which reference TRBV19 and TRBJ1-1 provide the parts outside the CDR3, is DGGITQSPKYLFRKEGQNVTLSCEQNLNHDAMYWYRQDPGQGLRLIYYSQIVNDFQKGDIAEGYSVSREKKESFPLTVTSAQKNPTAFYLCASSPSSRTEAFFGQGTRLTVV.